The 22 T cell receptor beta chains below come from one sample, sequenced in a study of vaccination and CD4 T cells after COVID-19. Cultured CD4+ T cell DNA was sequenced using the Oncomine TCR Beta short-read assay. One entry per CDR3 protein, called by TCRdb with MiXCR from the PCR reads. Among 10,000 to 15,000 distinct CDR3 sequences listed, roughly 50% were seen once. Treatment indicated: roughly 11-day PBMC culture with coronavirus spike peptide pools or control peptides (ViraFEST assay). These receptors are not linked to any known antigen. Sequenced input: CD4+ T cells from blood, cultured in vitro. The receptors come from a human donor who had recovered from COVID-19.

This rearrangement joins TRBV20-1 to TRBJ2-7; D possibly corresponds to TRBD2 (5 bases). The CDR3 is 14 residues long. Trimming removed 3 bases at V and 1 base at J, with 13 bases between. Germline V CDR1 and CDR2: DFQATT, SNEGSKA (reference sequence). Here the CDR3 DNA reads TGCAGTGCTAGGTCGACGGGGATTTCCTACGAGCAGTACTTC. Translating it yields CSARSTGISYEQYF.

J is TRBJ2-7 and V is TRBV7-9, with TRBD1 matching 8 bases. Germline V gene data show CDR1 as SEHNR and CDR2 as FQNEAQ (reference sequence). J was trimmed by 7 bases and V by 3 bases; bases with no gene match: 11. The CDR3 totals 15 residues. In DNA form, the CDR3 reads TGTGCCAGCAGCTTGTTTGGGCAGGGGGCAGAGGAGCAGTACTTC. It codes for CASSLFGQGAEEQYF. Full variable domain (rest looked up from reference TRBV7-9 and TRBJ2-7): DTGVSQNPRHKITKRGQNVTFRCDPISEHNRLYWYRQTLGQGPEFLTYFQNEAQLEKSRLLSDRFSAERPKGSFSTLEIQRTEQGDSAMYLCASSLFGQGAEEQYFGPGTRLTVT.

This clonotype was counted a single time. The chain uses TRBV2 and TRBJ1-2; possible D gene TRBD1, 5 bases. CDR3 length: 12 residues. Germline loops: CDR1 SNHLY, CDR2 FYNNEI. Trimming left V 1 base short and J 5 bases short, with 5 bases between. The CDR3 region has the DNA TGTGCCAGCAGTGAAGACAGGTATGGCTACACCTTC. It codes for CASSEDRYGYTF.

This sequence joins TRBV7-8 and TRBJ2-7; D gene uncertain. CDR1 is SGHVS and CDR2 is FQNEAQ in the germline V gene. Trimming removed 3 bases from V and 3 bases from J, with 18 bases in between. This CDR3 is 16 amino acids long. This chain's CDR3 is CASSLFYREKHYEQYF. DNA of the CDR3: TGTGCCAGCAGCTTGTTCTATCGTGAGAAACACTACGAGCAGTACTTC.

In this sample, this clonotype turned up a few times. The genes are TRBV27 and TRBJ2-7; 7 positions agree with TRBD1. In germline, CDR1 is MNHEY, CDR2 SMNVEV (reference sequence). CDR3 length: 13 residues. The V and J ends lost 4 bases and 5 bases, in that order; junction bases with no gene match: 5. CDR3 sequence reads: CASSSTGSHEQYF. The CDR3 bases are TGTGCCAGCAGTTCGACAGGGTCACACGAGCAGTACTTC.

This clonotype was counted a few times. This chain links TRBV5-1 with TRBJ2-7; TRBD2 matches 13 bases. This CDR3 comprises 18 residues. Germline assignment: CDR1 SGHRS and CDR2 YFSETQ. After removal of 4 bases from V and 4 bases from J, the junction contained 14 bases not matched to a gene. As DNA, the CDR3 is TGCGCCAGCAGCGCGCCGGGACTAGCGGGGCTCAAGATGTACGAGCAGTACTTC. This sequence encodes CASSAPGLAGLKMYEQYF.

The V call is TRBV5-1, the J call TRBJ1-1; TRBD1 matches at 7 bases. J was trimmed by 1 base and V by 5 bases; bases with no gene match: 14. CDR1 is SGHRS, CDR2 YFSETQ, per germline. The CDR3 extends over 17 amino acids. The CDR3 nucleotides read TGCGCCAGCAGGGCACCGGGACAGAAGATTACGAACACTGAAGCTTTCTTT. Translation: CASRAPGQKITNTEAFF.

This chain connects TRBV20-1 to TRBJ1-4; 8 nucleotides match TRBD1. Germline V gene sequence: CDR1 DFQATT, CDR2 SNEGSKA (reference sequence). The CDR3 extends over 17 amino acids. With 4 bases clipped from V and 0 bases from J, the junction kept 10 bases outside the gene matches. The CDR3 region is CSAKGQGQDATNEKLFF. Written as DNA, the CDR3 is TGCAGTGCTAAGGGGCAGGGACAGGACGCAACTAATGAAAAACTGTTTTTT.

This chain uses TRBV28 with TRBJ2-3; 7 bases match TRBD2. Germline-derived CDR1 and CDR2 are MDHEN and SYDVKM. The V segment lost 9 bases and the J segment 0 bases; nucleotides outside the gene matches: 15. CDR3 size: 17 residues. The CDR3 reads CASQVGGRLSSTDTQYF. The CDR3 DNA follows: TGTGCCAGTCAGGTCGGGGGGAGGTTATCTAGCACAGATACGCAGTATTTT.

On this clonotype: The junction departs from the called germline gene at one end, perhaps through a read error. The rearrangement joins TRBV6-2 or TRBV6-3 to TRBJ2-5, with 8 nucleotides matching TRBD2. Germline V gene sequence: CDR1 MNHEY, CDR2 SVGEGT. CDR3 length equals 15 residues. CDR3 in DNA: TGTGCCAGCAGCTACTCGGGGGGGGCGGTGGAGACCCAGTACTTC. Translated, it gives CASSYSGGAVETQYF.

This clonotype is large within its sample. The rearrangement uses TRBV7-2 and TRBJ2-3; D is ambiguous. With 5 bases removed from V and 2 bases from J, the gap between germline ends came to 14 bases. Germline assignment: CDR1 SGHTA and CDR2 FQGNSA. The CDR3 contains 15 residues. The CDR3 is CASSPRLVTTDTQYF. Written as DNA, the CDR3 is TGTGCCAGCAGCCCCCGTCTCGTGACCACAGATACGCAGTATTTT. The full variable domain, in which reference TRBV7-2 and TRBJ2-3 provide the parts outside the CDR3, is GAGVSQSPSNKVTEKGKDVELRCDPISGHTALYWYRQSLGQGLEFLIYFQGNSAPDKSGLPSDRFSAERTGGSVSTLTIQRTQQEDSAVYLCASSPRLVTTDTQYFGPGTRLTVL.

This clonotype was counted between two and nine times. The chain recombines TRBV6-1 with TRBJ1-2; 7 nucleotides match TRBD1. Germline CDR1 reads MNHNS; CDR2 reads SASEGT. The ends lost 7 bases at V and 3 bases at J; junction bases unmatched: 5. The CDR3 spans 13 residues. In DNA, the CDR3 is TGTGCCAGCAAAGGGACAGACGACTATGGCTACACCTTC. It is translated as CASKGTDDYGYTF.

The chain combines TRBV7-2 with TRBJ1-5; a possible D gene is TRBD1 (6 bases). Germline V gene lookup returns CDR1 SGHTA and CDR2 FQGNSA. The V end was cut by 5 bases, the J end by 2 bases, with 7 bases between. The CDR3 is 13 residues long. The CDR3 spells CASSRQGNQPQHF. Written as DNA, the CDR3 is TGTGCCAGCAGCCGACAGGGCAATCAGCCCCAGCATTTT.

This clonotype came up a few times. The gene calls are TRBV27 and TRBJ1-5, with D perhaps TRBD1 (5 bases). Trimming removed 6 bases at V and 9 bases at J, with 12 bases between. This CDR3 region has 12 residues. The germline gives CDR1 MNHEY, CDR2 SMNVEV (reference sequence). The CDR3 is CASSPVGGPQHF. CDR3 nucleotides: TGTGCCAGCAGCCCGGTGGGGGGGCCCCAGCATTTT.

The J gene is TRBJ2-7, the V gene TRBV5-4, with D possibly being TRBD2 (6 bases). This CDR3 is built from 14 residues. V was cut by 2 bases and J by 3 bases, with 12 bases left in between. Germline CDR1 reads SGHNT; CDR2 reads YYREEE (reference sequence). This chain's CDR3 is CASSFGTGDYEQYF. The CDR3 DNA follows: TGTGCCAGCAGCTTTGGGACGGGAGACTACGAGCAGTACTTC.

The CDR3 DNA reads TGCAGTGCTCCCCACAGGGGGGTCGGTACTTACGAGCAGTACTTC. This gives the protein CSAPHRGVGTYEQYF. This chain joins TRBV20-1 and TRBJ2-7; 8 bases line up with TRBD1. The CDR3 loop spans 15 amino acids. The V gene's germline CDR1 is DFQATT and CDR2 SNEGSKA (reference sequence). V lost 5 bases and J lost 4; bases outside the gene matches: 13.

In this sample, this clonotype turned up a few times. J is TRBJ2-5 and V is TRBV20-1; TRBD2 might be the D (6 bases). The CDR3 runs 15 residues. V was clipped by 6 bases and J by 1 base, with 18 bases between them. Looked up from germline, CDR1 is DFQATT and CDR2 is SNEGSKA (reference sequence). CDR3 amino acids: CSAGRGGSLQETQYF. The CDR3 DNA sequence: TGCAGTGCCGGGCGTGGGGGGTCCCTCCAAGAGACCCAGTACTTC.

The J gene is TRBJ1-2, the V gene TRBV27; D not resolved. The germline V gene encodes CDR1 MNHEY and CDR2 SMNVEV (reference sequence). CDR3 length equals 12 residues. V lost 6 bases and J 4 bases, leaving 9 bases between the germline ends. The CDR3 protein is CASRKLPYGYTF. CDR3 nucleotides: TGTGCCAGCAGGAAACTTCCCTATGGCTACACCTTC.

This clonotype has only a few counts. This chain connects TRBV12-3 or TRBV12-4 to TRBJ2-5, with no clear D. CDR3 length equals 12 residues. V was clipped by 2 bases and J by 3 bases, with 4 bases between them. The CDR3 sequence: CASSLIEETQYF. DNA of the CDR3: TGTGCCAGCAGTTTAATTGAAGAGACCCAGTACTTC.

This clonotype came up once. V usage is TRBV6-1 and J usage is TRBJ2-7; a possible D gene is TRBD2 (5 bases). This CDR3 has 13 amino acids. Trimming took off 5 bases at V and 7 bases at J, with 15 bases between the two ends. Germline-derived CDR1 and CDR2 are MNHNS and SASEGT. CDR3 in amino acids: CASSPGSEGEQYF. The CDR3 nucleotides are TGTGCCAGCAGTCCGGGGTCAGAAGGGGAGCAGTACTTC.

There are a few counts of this clonotype. The genes are TRBV6-1 and TRBJ1-6, with D tentatively TRBD1 (5 bases). V gave up 6 bases and J gave up 8 bases, with 14 bases separating them. The CDR3 is 14 amino acids. Germline lookup yields CDR1 MNHNS and CDR2 SASEGT. Here the CDR3 reads CASRSGPGDSPLHF. Written as DNA, the CDR3 is TGTGCCAGCAGGTCAGGGCCCGGAGATTCACCCCTCCACTTT.

The chain employs TRBV27 and TRBJ2-3; 9 bases agree with TRBD2. V was pared by 2 bases and J by 4 bases, with 10 bases of the junction left unmatched. Per germline, CDR1 MNHEY and CDR2 SMNVEV (reference sequence). The CDR3 is 17 residues long. The CDR3: CASSLGIGLAGADTQYF. CDR3 sequence (DNA): TGTGCCAGCAGTTTAGGGATTGGATTAGCGGGGGCAGATACGCAGTATTTT.